What follows describes a single T cell receptor (beta chain). This clonotype appeared a few times. There is no known antigen for this receptor. The sample holds no much larger clone one base away, and base qualities are not on file. Separate amplification of TCR alpha and beta chain libraries was performed from the second PCR step onward. Donor CMV status was determined by IFNgamma production from CD4+ T cells after overnight stimulation of fresh PBMCs with CMV viral lysate. Using Miltenyi beads, CD4 T cells were first positively selected, and CD8 T cells were then positively selected from the CD4-negative fraction. Cells stained for CD3, CD4, CD8, CD45RA, CD27 and a live/dead dye were sorted on a BD Aria II into four subsets by CD45RA and CD27. Blood came from a few healthy volunteers, each fractionated into CD4 and CD8 T cells and then into four differentiation subsets. Roughly 120 ml of peripheral blood was collected from each donor, and PBMC were isolated from the blood using Ficoll-Paque PLUS density-gradient centrifugation. After sorting, cells were lysed in RLT buffer, RNA was extracted using a Qiagen RNeasy kit, and the extracted RNA was stored at -80 degrees C.

These data belong to a study of naive and memory T cell subsets (TCRdb year 2017). Background on the whole study: The study applied an open-source, UMI-based TCR alpha and beta sequencing pipeline to sorted naive and memory peripheral blood T cell subsets. IgG serology results and the functional CMV T cell responses were in complete agreement. RNA was DNase-treated and reverse transcribed with TCR constant-region primers, mostly using SuperScript III. Study-wide conclusions, independent of this receptor: The repertoire findings for the naive and memory subsets could not be validated against a ground truth because none was available. TCR abundance followed a power law whose exponent differed between naive and memory subsets but was consistent across the three individuals. A few larger clonotypes were present in naive repertoires, particularly the CD8 repertoires, and these clonotypes were possibly memory cells re-expressing CD45RA. Gini index rose and Shannon and inverse Simpson diversity fell from naive through CM, EM and EMRA in both CD4 and CD8 cells. Once error correction was done, more than 95% of naive TCR sequences showed up just once, which made the naive abundance distributions much steeper than those of the memory subsets. A clonotype was defined as a single alpha or beta chain sequence rather than as a paired alpha/beta receptor. RNA-based TCR counts may be influenced by expression changes linked to T cell activation and differentiation.

Looking up the germline V gene (reference sequence) yields CDR1 SGHNT and CDR2 YYREEE. There are 16 amino acids in the CDR3, from cysteine to phenylalanine inclusive. The retained sequence is limited to the CDR3, 48 bases, with the frame set at the first base. At the junction V is shortened by 4 bases and J by 1 base; bases outside the gene matches: 9. The library was produced with UMI-ligation and nested PCR. The beta constant-region primer consisted of an equimolar mixture of two oligonucleotides that together covered TRBC1 and TRBC2. Four rounds of PCR, combining the SP2 primer with nested alpha and beta constant-region primers, were used to amplify the ligated cDNA. A single-stranded oligonucleotide bearing the SP2 primer plus a 12-nucleotide UMI was ligated onto the 3' end of the cDNA by T4 RNA ligase 1. Incubation of the ligation reaction lasted roughly 18-25 hours at 16 degrees C. PCR2 was typically performed as a SYBR Green qPCR and was stopped at a predetermined threshold so that over-amplification was prevented. Apart from the first purification, every purification step used Agencourt AMPure XP magnetic beads. Libraries were quantified by Qubit and checked on a TapeStation, where a main peak was expected near 650 bp. The pooled libraries were sequenced on an Illumina MiSeq using v2 2x251 paired-end kits, which usually yielded 1-2 million reads per sample. Each sample's library went into the pool at roughly 4.4 nM, and 5-7% PhiX was added to help with cluster recognition. Turning to the authors' computational methods: FASTQ reads processed by Demultiplexor were assigned V and J genes by Decombinator through tag matching that tolerated a single base-pair mismatch. Collapsinator used UMIs to correct both sequencing errors and frequency errors arising from PCR heterogeneity. TCRs were translated and CDR3s were extracted from the conserved cysteine to the FGXG phenylalanine by CDR3Translator, with non-productive sequences being flagged. Gini, Shannon entropy and inverse Simpson indices were computed after subsampling the repertoires to the same number of UMI-defined TCRs. Within the linear range, a power law was fitted to clonotype abundance distributions using maximum likelihood. On one naive CD8 sample, the pipeline and MIGEC gave similar UMI counts, unique TCR numbers and clonal distributions. One analysis removed from the naive repertoire any naive TCRs that were also present in any memory subset from the same donor. The repertoires were searched for around 7,000 CMV-associated CDR3 sequences that had been compiled from VDJdb and a published dataset. TCRdb cleaned the public reads at Q25 with fastp, built clones with MiXCR and kept in-frame beta chains. Rows with one shared CDR3 protein collapse into an entry with the most common genes and DNA. The V and J calls were not made by the authors but by TCRdb's processing. This sample gives roughly 80,000 distinct CDR3 sequences in total; about 10% of them show up just once. Around 1.3% of the sample goes to the ten largest clones.

Recombination connected TRBV5-4 to TRBJ2-7; 9 nucleotides in the junction match TRBD2. Sequenced material: naive CD8+ T cells from blood. The cell subset or site label corresponds to: naive T cells, CD45RA high CD27+. This sequence was found in a human donor in good health. DNA sequence: TGTGCCAGCAGCCCAACCTTAGCGGGAGATTCCTACGAGCAGTACTTC. This is translated as CASSPTLAGDSYEQYF.